The 2 T cell receptor beta chains below all came from one sample that was sequenced in a study of shared clonotypes between healthy human individuals. Profiling relied on immunoSEQ multiplex PCR, and the TCRdb table lists in-frame clones only, not all of them. This table holds 95,000 to 120,000 clones, 68% found once. Sample: memory CD8+ T cells sorted from blood. Specified subset: CD45RO+ cells pooled with CCR7-negative TemRA cells. The source is a woman aged 25-40 years in good health.

J is TRBJ2-1 and V is TRBV30, with 13 bases that match TRBD2. CDR3 length: 15 residues. With V trimmed by 4 bases and J by 8 bases, 8 bases remained unmatched. Per the germline V gene, CDR1 is GTSNPN and CDR2 is SVGIG (reference sequence). Written as DNA, the CDR3 is TGTGCCTGGACCCCGGGACTAGCGGGGTGGGATGAGCAGTTCTTC. Its translation is CAWTPGLAGWDEQFF.

V usage is TRBV4-1 and J usage is TRBJ2-2; 7 positions match TRBD2. V lost 8 bases, J lost 5 bases, and 20 bases stayed unmatched. The CDR3 loop spans 18 amino acids. Germline CDR1 and CDR2: MGHRA and YSYEKL. This CDR3 is CASGRLAGVFLGTGELFF. The DNA for the CDR3 is TGCGCCAGCGGTCGACTCGCGGGAGTCTTTCTCGGTACCGGGGAGCTGTTTTTT.